This entry lists 31 T cell receptor beta chains sequenced from one sample in a study of shared clonotypes between healthy human individuals (TCRdb year 2020). Receptors were amplified or captured by the immunoSEQ multiplex PCR assay. Drawn from immuneACCESS, this table holds only the in-frame rearrangements with V and J called that TCRdb kept. Clones are partly lost; checked studies trace under half to an unresolved V gene and leave the rest unexplained. This sample is represented by more than 1,200,000 clones; just under 99% of them were singletons. The ten most abundant clones make up under 0.45% of the sample. Specimen: naive CD4+ T cells sorted from blood. The cell subset or site label of this sample denotes: CD45RA+ positively selected. Receptors were obtained from a man aged 30-40 years in good health.

This clone is a singleton in its sample. V is TRBV19 and J is TRBJ1-2, with D possibly TRBD1 on 6 matching bases. The CDR3 totals 18 residues. CDR1 LNHDA and CDR2 SQIVND come from the germline V gene (reference sequence). Trimming removed 0 bases at V and 7 bases at J, with 24 bases between. CDR3 DNA: TGTGCCAGTAGTATAGATTTGGGGGCCGGAAATCTGCGTAGTGGCTACACCTTC. It yields the protein CASSIDLGAGNLRSGYTF.

Note on this clone: The sample holds other DNA sequences that translate to the same CDR3. The DNA of the CDR3 is TGTGCCAGCAGTGAACTTCAAGAGACCCAGTACTTC. Translating gives CASSELQETQYF. This sequence joins TRBV2 and TRBJ2-5, with no clear D. Trimming pared 2 bases from V and 2 bases from J, leaving 3 bases between. The CDR3 consists of 12 residues. Per the germline V gene, CDR1 is SNHLY and CDR2 is FYNNEI.

The chain links TRBV18 to TRBJ2-5, with 8 nucleotides matching TRBD2. Germline V gene sequence: CDR1 KGHSH, CDR2 LQKENI. This CDR3 is 14 amino acids long. Unmatched junction bases numbered 2, after V lost 4 bases and J lost 1 base. CDR3 nucleotide sequence: TGTGCCAGCTCACGGCTAGCGGGCCAAGAGACCCAGTACTTC. It yields the protein CASSRLAGQETQYF.

The chain recombines TRBV28 with TRBJ1-2; 9 bases align to TRBD1. This CDR3 comprises 14 residues. J gave up 5 bases and V 5 bases, and 6 bases lay outside the gene matches. The V gene's germline CDR1 is MDHEN and CDR2 SYDVKM. The CDR3 DNA sequence: TGTGCCAGCAGTCCCAGAGGGACAGGGTATGGCTACACCTTC. Encoded protein: CASSPRGTGYGYTF.

The chain links TRBV7-9 to TRBJ2-1; TRBD2 matches at 11 bases. J gave up 8 bases and V 2 bases, and 8 bases lay outside the gene matches. This CDR3 has 16 amino acids. Per germline, CDR1 SEHNR and CDR2 FQNEAQ (reference sequence). The CDR3 here is CASSLITSGSVDEQFF. The CDR3 DNA reads as TGTGCCAGCAGCTTAATTACTAGCGGGAGCGTCGATGAGCAGTTCTTC.

This rearrangement joins TRBV10-1 to TRBJ2-3, with D possibly TRBD1 on 6 matching bases. V lost 0 bases and J lost 0, with 13 bases in between. CDR1 WNHNN and CDR2 SYGVQD come from the germline V gene (reference sequence). CDR3 length: 17 residues. This chain's CDR3 is CASSESGDRWSTDTQYF. CDR3 nucleotide sequence: TGCGCCAGCAGTGAGTCAGGCGACAGGTGGAGCACAGATACGCAGTATTTT.

This clone was recorded only once. The rearrangement uses TRBV5-1 and TRBJ2-7; D is possibly TRBD1 (5 bases). Germline CDR1 reads SGHRS; CDR2 reads YFSETQ. V lost 0 bases and J lost 1, with 23 bases in between. This CDR3 has 19 residues. The DNA for the CDR3 is TGCGCCAGCAGCTTGGGACAGCCTGCCCGTCGGCGGAAATCCTACGAGCAGTACTTC. Amino acid sequence: CASSLGQPARRRKSYEQYF. The whole variable domain, filled in from reference TRBV5-1 and TRBJ2-7, reads KAGVTQTPRYLIKTRGQQVTLSCSPISGHRSVSWYQQTPGQGLQFLFEYFSETQRNKGNFPGRFSGRQFSNSRSEMNVSTLELGDSALYLCASSLGQPARRRKSYEQYFGPGTRLTVT.

The V call is TRBV6-1, the J call TRBJ1-1, with D unresolved. The CDR3 length is 13 residues. Germline V CDR1 and CDR2: MNHNS, SASEGT. V lost 5 bases, J lost 1 base, and 8 bases lay in between. This CDR3 is CASSKGGNTEAFF. CDR3 sequence (DNA): TGTGCCAGCAGTAAAGGAGGGAACACTGAAGCTTTCTTT.

This rearrangement joins TRBV2 to TRBJ2-7; no reliable D call. This CDR3 spans 11 amino acids. Trimming took off 1 base at V and 9 bases at J, with 7 bases between the two ends. Germline V gives CDR1 SNHLY, CDR2 FYNNEI. CDR3 bases: TGTGCCAGCAGTGAAGTTGAGCTGCAGTACTTC. This translates into CASSEVELQYF.

The chain recombines TRBV7-9 with TRBJ1-2, with 9 bases identical to TRBD1. V lost 5 bases to trimming and J lost 3 bases; unmatched junction nucleotides: 7. Looked up from germline, CDR1 is SEHNR and CDR2 is FQNEAQ (reference sequence). The CDR3 runs to 15 residues. The CDR3 loop is CASSGHRGRDYGYTF. For the CDR3, the DNA is TGTGCCAGCAGCGGACACAGGGGGCGCGACTATGGCTACACCTTC.

A single count supports this clone. The chain combines TRBV18 with TRBJ2-7; 9 positions match TRBD2. Per germline, CDR1 KGHSH and CDR2 LQKENI. This CDR3 is 14 amino acids long. V gave up 3 bases and J gave up 7 bases; unmatched junction bases: 7. The CDR3 sequence: CASSPSLAGREQYF. The DNA for the CDR3 is TGTGCCAGCTCACCGTCTCTAGCGGGGCGGGAGCAGTACTTC.

This clone was seen a single time. V and J are TRBV29-1 and TRBJ2-1; D is ambiguous. CDR1 is SQVTM, CDR2 ANQGSEA, per germline. This CDR3 has 12 residues. V lost 8 bases and J lost 1, with 9 bases in between. As DNA, the CDR3 is TGCAGCCACGGTCTGTCCTACAATGAGCAGTTCTTC. Protein sequence: CSHGLSYNEQFF.

V and J are TRBV12-5 and TRBJ2-3; tentatively, D is TRBD2 (5 bases). V lost 1 base, J lost 4 bases, and 9 bases lay in between. The germline CDR1 and CDR2 sequences are LGHNT and FRNRAP. The CDR3 loop spans 14 amino acids. CDR3 nucleotides: TGTGCTAGTGGTTTGGCCCTAGCAGCAGATACGCAGTATTTT. This codes for CASGLALAADTQYF.

This clone was found once. This chain's CDR3 is CSVWRYTEAFF. The CDR3 nucleotides read TGCAGTGTTTGGCGTTACACTGAAGCTTTCTTT. This sequence joins TRBV20-1 and TRBJ1-1; D is ambiguous. CDR1 and CDR2 (germline): DFQATT, SNEGSKA (reference sequence). The CDR3 length is 11 residues. V gave up 7 bases and J gave up 3 bases, with 9 bases separating them.

The chain carries TRBV19 and TRBJ2-3, with D uncertain. The V gene lost 6 bases and the J gene lost 0 bases, with 10 bases spanning the gap. The CDR3 length is 14 residues. The germline V gene has CDR1 LNHDA and CDR2 SQIVND (reference sequence). CDR3 protein: CASSPSRSTDTQYF. CDR3 DNA: TGTGCCAGTAGCCCAAGCCGCAGCACAGATACGCAGTATTTT.

The chain couples TRBV7-2 to TRBJ2-7; D is unresolved. CDR3 length equals 16 residues. The ends were cut back, 1 base at V and 3 bases at J, with 16 bases in the middle. CDR1 and CDR2 from the germline V gene are SGHTA and FQGNSA. CDR3 protein: CASSLGWAGGFYEQYF. CDR3 coding DNA: TGTGCCAGCAGCTTAGGATGGGCAGGCGGCTTCTACGAGCAGTACTTC. Using reference TRBV7-2 and TRBJ2-7 for the parts outside the CDR3, the full variable domain is GAGVSQSPSNKVTEKGKDVELRCDPISGHTALYWYRQSLGQGLEFLIYFQGNSAPDKSGLPSDRFSAERTGGSVSTLTIQRTQQEDSAVYLCASSLGWAGGFYEQYFGPGTRLTVT.

V is TRBV15 and J is TRBJ1-1, with D tentatively TRBD1 (5 bases). Deletions cut 1 base from V and 5 bases from J, with 14 bases between. The CDR3 covers 15 residues. Per the germline V gene, CDR1 is LNHNV and CDR2 is YYDKDF (reference sequence). The CDR3 coding sequence is TGTGCCACCAGCAGAGTGGGGGTTCGAAAAACTGAAGCTTTCTTT. Residues: CATSRVGVRKTEAFF.

V usage is TRBV4-1 and J usage is TRBJ1-5; D is uncertain. V gave up 1 base and J gave up 2 bases, with 6 bases separating them. Germline V gene lookup returns CDR1 MGHRA and CDR2 YSYEKL. The CDR3 extends over 14 amino acids. The CDR3 DNA sequence: TGCGCCAGCAGCCAAGGTCCAGGCAATCAGCCCCAGCATTTT. It specifies CASSQGPGNQPQHF.

The chain combines TRBV5-1 with TRBJ2-1; 9 bases map to TRBD2. The CDR3 spans 16 residues. Germline CDR1 reads SGHRS; CDR2 reads YFSETQ. The trim removed 4 bases at V and 3 bases at J, leaving 8 bases unmatched. CDR3 sequence: CASSLTSGYNYNEQFF. The CDR3 DNA is TGCGCCAGCAGCCTGACTAGCGGATATAACTACAATGAGCAGTTCTTC.

The chain couples TRBV6-5 to TRBJ1-5; TRBD1 is a possible D gene (5 bases). Germline V gene sequence: CDR1 MNHEY, CDR2 SVGAGI. The CDR3 consists of 15 residues. The ends were cut back, 6 bases at V and 3 bases at J, with 15 bases in the middle. The CDR3 coding sequence is TGTGCCAGCAGCAAGGGACGGGCCCTCAATCAGCCCCAGCATTTT. Protein product: CASSKGRALNQPQHF.

This clone occurred once. This chain uses TRBV5-1 with TRBJ2-7, with 7 bases lining up with TRBD1. Germline CDR1 is SGHRS and CDR2 is YFSETQ. With 5 bases clipped from V and 2 bases from J, the junction kept 13 bases outside the gene matches. The CDR3 length is 16 residues. The CDR3 DNA follows: TGCGCCAGCAGAACCTCGCCGGCACAGGGGCCCTACGAGCAGTACTTC. It is translated as CASRTSPAQGPYEQYF. Complete variable domain (other parts from reference TRBV5-1 and TRBJ2-7): KAGVTQTPRYLIKTRGQQVTLSCSPISGHRSVSWYQQTPGQGLQFLFEYFSETQRNKGNFPGRFSGRQFSNSRSEMNVSTLELGDSALYLCASRTSPAQGPYEQYFGPGTRLTVT.

The J gene is TRBJ2-7, the V gene TRBV4-1; D might be TRBD2 (5 bases). There are 15 residues in the CDR3. Trimming left V 4 bases short and J 1 base short, with 14 bases between. CDR1 and CDR2 from the germline V gene are MGHRA and YSYEKL. CDR3 protein: CASSPPRDRSYEQYF. The CDR3 region has the DNA TGCGCCAGCAGCCCTCCCCGGGATAGATCCTACGAGCAGTACTTC.

The V call is TRBV27, the J call TRBJ2-7, with unresolved D. Germline assignment: CDR1 MNHEY and CDR2 SMNVEV (reference sequence). Trimming pared 3 bases from V and 0 bases from J, leaving 9 bases between. This CDR3 has 14 amino acids. This CDR3 is CASSFRASSYEQYF. The CDR3 DNA reads as TGTGCCAGCAGTTTTCGGGCCAGCTCCTACGAGCAGTACTTC.

The chain carries TRBV18 and TRBJ2-7, with D perhaps TRBD1 (6 bases). The length of the CDR3 is 16 residues. Germline CDR1 and CDR2: KGHSH and LQKENI. Trimming stripped 2 bases from V and 3 bases from J, with 17 bases between. CDR3 sequence: CASSPITGSLGYEQYF. The CDR3 nucleotides read TGTGCCAGCTCACCAATAACAGGGTCCCTGGGCTACGAGCAGTACTTC.

With respect to this clone: Germline is not matched at one junction end, which may reflect a read error. This chain links TRBV4-3 with TRBJ2-1; TRBD1 matches at 7 bases. Germline CDR1 LGHNA, CDR2 YSLEER. The CDR3 has 15 amino acids. The CDR3 sequence: CASSATGASDNEQFF. The CDR3 DNA sequence: TGCGCCAGCAGCGCTACAGGGGCCTCCGACAATGAGCAGTTCTTC.

This chain joins TRBV19 and TRBJ2-3; 10 nucleotides align to TRBD2. Trimming at V came to 7 bases and at J to 8 bases, leaving 12 bases not matched to a gene. In germline, CDR1 is LNHDA, CDR2 SQIVND (reference sequence). The CDR3 is made up of 15 amino acids. The CDR3 nucleotides read TGTGCCAGTACTCGGGCTAGCGGGAGAGTCGGTACGCAGTATTTT. Translation: CASTRASGRVGTQYF.

This clone was seen only once. The chain joins TRBV6-1 to TRBJ2-7; D uncertain. The V end was cut by 0 bases, the J end by 8 bases, with 23 bases between. Germline assignment: CDR1 MNHNS and CDR2 SASEGT. This CDR3 is built from 17 residues. The DNA for the CDR3 is TGTGCCAGCAGTGAAGCGAAAAGGCTATACGTTCCTACGCAGCAGTACTTC. Protein sequence: CASSEAKRLYVPTQQYF.

The chain has TRBV2 and TRBJ1-2, with TRBD1 matching 8 bases. This CDR3 region has 13 residues. With 6 bases clipped from V and 6 bases from J, the junction kept 6 bases outside the gene matches. Germline assignment: CDR1 SNHLY and CDR2 FYNNEI. The CDR3 DNA reads as TGTGCCAGCAGCCGGGACAGGAAGGATGGCTACACCTTC. Translating gives CASSRDRKDGYTF.

The chain has TRBV5-6 and TRBJ2-2; TRBD1 is a possible D gene (6 bases). From germline, CDR1 is SGHDT and CDR2 YYEEEE. Trimming stripped 4 bases from V and 5 bases from J, with 21 bases between. The CDR3 totals 17 residues. Here the CDR3 reads CASSHFDGTPATGELFF. As DNA, the CDR3 is TGTGCCAGCAGCCATTTCGACGGGACACCCGCGACCGGGGAGCTGTTTTTT. The variable domain in full, with the rest retrieved from reference TRBV5-6 and TRBJ2-2, is DAGVTQSPTHLIKTRGQQVTLRCSPKSGHDTVSWYQQALGQGPQFIFQYYEEEERQRGNFPDRFSGHQFPNYSSELNVNALLLGDSALYLCASSHFDGTPATGELFFGEGSRLTVL.

The chain uses TRBV5-1 and TRBJ1-4; possible D gene TRBD1, 6 bases. In germline, CDR1 is SGHRS, CDR2 YFSETQ. Trimming left V 0 bases short and J 3 bases short, with 12 bases between. This CDR3 comprises 16 residues. Here the CDR3 reads CASSLAPTGPNEKLFF. CDR3 bases: TGCGCCAGCAGCTTGGCCCCGACAGGTCCTAATGAAAAACTGTTTTTT.

About this clone: The sample has other DNA sequences that encode this CDR3 too. The chain joins TRBV19 to TRBJ1-2; 7 positions agree with TRBD1. The CDR3 loop spans 13 amino acids. V gave up 4 bases and J gave up 2 bases; unmatched junction bases: 1. CDR1 and CDR2 (germline): LNHDA, SQIVND (reference sequence). CDR3 DNA: TGTGCCAGTAGTAGGGACAGAAACTATGGCTACACCTTC. Amino acids: CASSRDRNYGYTF.